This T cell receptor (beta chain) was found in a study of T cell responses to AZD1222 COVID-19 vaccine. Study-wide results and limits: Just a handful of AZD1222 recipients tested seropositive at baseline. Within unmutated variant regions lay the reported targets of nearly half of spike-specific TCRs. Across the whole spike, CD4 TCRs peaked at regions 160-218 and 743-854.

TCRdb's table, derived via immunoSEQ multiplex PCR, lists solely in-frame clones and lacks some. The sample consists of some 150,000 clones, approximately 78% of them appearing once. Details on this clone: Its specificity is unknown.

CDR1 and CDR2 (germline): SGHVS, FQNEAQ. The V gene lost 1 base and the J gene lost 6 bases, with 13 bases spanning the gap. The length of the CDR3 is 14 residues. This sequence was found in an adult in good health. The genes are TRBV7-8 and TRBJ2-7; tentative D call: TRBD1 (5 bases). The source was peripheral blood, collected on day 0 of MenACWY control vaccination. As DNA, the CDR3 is TGTGCCAGCAGCTTAGGAGCAGGGCATGGCGAGCAGTACTTC. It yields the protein CASSLGAGHGEQYF.